This T cell receptor beta chain was profiled in a study of blood T cells in healthy people across ages. V lost 2 bases and J lost 0, with 12 bases in between. The CDR3 is made up of 15 amino acids. Germline V lookup: CDR1 SGHKS, CDR2 YYEKEE (reference sequence). Using a J-beta primer mix together with a sample-barcoded 5' primer, a second PCR was run for roughly 7 to 12 cycles. TCRdb itself ran the 5' RACE reads through MiXCR, one entry per CDR3 protein. In the table there are around 790,000 distinct CDR3 sequences, about 42% of which are singletons. There are a few counts of this clonotype. Sequencing was carried out using blood. The genes are TRBV5-5 and TRBJ2-7, with D tentatively TRBD2 (6 bases). This clonotype originated in a man aged 60-69 years in good health. The CDR3 reads CASSFFAGTSYEQYF. CDR3 coding DNA: TGTGCCAGCAGCTTTTTCGCGGGGACCTCCTACGAGCAGTACTTC.